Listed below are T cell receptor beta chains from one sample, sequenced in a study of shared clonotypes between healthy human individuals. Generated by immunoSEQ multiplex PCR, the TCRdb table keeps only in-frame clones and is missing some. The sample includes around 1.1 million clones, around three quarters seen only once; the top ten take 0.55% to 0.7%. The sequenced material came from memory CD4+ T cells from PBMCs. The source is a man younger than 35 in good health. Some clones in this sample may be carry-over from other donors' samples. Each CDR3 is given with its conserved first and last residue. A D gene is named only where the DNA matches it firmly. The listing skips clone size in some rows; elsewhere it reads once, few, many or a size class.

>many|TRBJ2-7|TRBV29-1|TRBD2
TGCAGCGTTGAAGGGTTGCGGGAGGATTACTTCTCAAGCTCCTACGAGCAGTACTTC
CSVEGLREDYFSSSYEQYF
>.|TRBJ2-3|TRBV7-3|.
TGTGCCAGCAGCTATTTGGGGAGCGATACGCAGTATTTT
CASSYLGSDTQYF
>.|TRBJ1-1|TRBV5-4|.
TGTGCCAGCAGCCTTCAAGGACAGACTTACACTGAAGCTTTCTTT
CASSLQGQTYTEAFF
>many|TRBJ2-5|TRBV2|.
TGTGCCAGCAGTTTGCGTCGAGAGACCCAGTACTTC
CASSLRRETQYF
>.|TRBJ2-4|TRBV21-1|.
TGTGCCAGCCTGGGACCGATGGGTAGGGCCAAAAACATTCAGTACTTC
CASLGPMGRAKNIQYF
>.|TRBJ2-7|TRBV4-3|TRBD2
TGCGCCAGCAGCCAAACGGCACTAGCGACCTACGAGCAGTACTTC
CASSQTALATYEQYF
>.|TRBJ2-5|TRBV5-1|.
TGCGCCAGCAGCCTGGGAGATCTCCAAGAGACCCAGTACTTC
CASSLGDLQETQYF
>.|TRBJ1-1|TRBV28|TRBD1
TGTGCCAGCAGTTTAGAGGGGGCGCCGGACACTGAAGCTTTCTTT
CASSLEGAPDTEAFF
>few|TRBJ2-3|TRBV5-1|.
TGCGCCAGCAGCTTGCGGCGCCCAGCTAGCACAGATACGCAGTATTTT
CASSLRRPASTDTQYF
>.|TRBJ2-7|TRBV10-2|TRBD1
TGCGCCAGTGCGGGACAGGGGTACGAGCAGTACTTC
CASAGQGYEQYF
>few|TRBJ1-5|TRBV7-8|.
TGTGCCAGCAGCTTAGCGGCAGGGCCCCAGCATTTT
CASSLAAGPQHF